The count of the clone carrying this TCR beta chain is one. Antigen specificity is unknown. This sample was included in a study of blood T cells in healthy people across ages. Study details: About one barcoded beta molecule per two T cells was the capture yield of template switching.

Germline V gives CDR1 MNHEY, CDR2 SVGAGI. The CDR3 covers 14 residues. Study-wide findings and caveats: Both naive CD4+ cell counts and diversity were greater in long-lived donors than in aged donors. Older individuals had lower TCR beta diversity per million T cells (the decline was roughly linear).

Per sample, a minimum of 6 million PBMCs were isolated. A second roughly 7 to 12 cycle PCR used barcoded and J-beta primers. Each CDR3 protein gets one entry after TCRdb re-called the 5' RACE reads with MiXCR. The sample lists under 850,000 distinct CDR3 sequences, 36% occurring once. The sequence derives from a man aged 18 to 30 in good health. Material for sequencing was blood. This chain uses TRBV6-5 with TRBJ2-5, with TRBD2 as a possible D gene (5 bases). Gene TRBJ2-7 matches the end of the DNA better, so the J call may be wrong. This CDR3 reads CASSYEGVGYEQYF. CDR3 nucleotide sequence: TGTGCCAGCAGTTACGAGGGAGTGGGCTACGAGCAGTACTTC.